A single T cell receptor beta chain is shown here with its context. Its antigen is undetermined. Trimming left V 5 bases short and J 5 bases short, with 10 bases between. From germline, CDR1 is SGDLS and CDR2 YYNGEE. This CDR3 has 12 amino acids. Clones were sequenced by immunoSEQ multiplex PCR, and TCRdb holds only the in-frame ones, with some missing. This table has 55,000 to 70,000 clones, more than 80% appearing once. These data originate in a study of siplizumab effects on memory and regulatory T cells. Notes on the study in general: The apparent diversity of naive T cells exceeded that of memory cells, and naive T cells seemed to make a major contribution to the alloresponse.

V and J are TRBV9 and TRBJ2-5; TRBD2 might be the D (6 bases). The sequence was collected from a human donor in good health. The sequenced sample consisted of CD8+ T cells sorted from blood. CDR3 coding DNA: TGTGCCAGCAGGGGCCGGGAGGAGACCCAGTACTTC. Residues: CASRGREETQYF. The complete variable domain, with remaining parts taken from reference TRBV9 and TRBJ2-5, reads DSGVTQTPKHLITATGQRVTLRCSPRSGDLSVYWYQQSLDQGLQFLIQYYNGEERAKGNILERFSAQQFPDLHSELNLSSLELGDSALYFCASRGREETQYFGPGTRLLVL.